The clone carrying this T cell receptor (beta chain) was observed a few times. Its antigen is unidentified. These data originate in a study of cytomegalovirus exposure and HLA in healthy donors. Broader study findings: Researchers reported in a later analysis that a missense DCLRE1C variant was tied to TCR beta V- and J-gene trimming. Clonal expansion, a later analysis showed, was greater in HLA-associated TCR beta chains than in equally common others. In a later analysis, HLA-C alleles had the fewest associated TCRs, DRB1 alleles the most. In an earlier analysis, most TCR beta V segments were productive about 90% or about 30% of the time.

Germline V gene data show CDR1 as SGHDT and CDR2 as YYEEEE. The V gene end was trimmed by 0 bases and the J gene end by 6 bases; junction bases not matched to a gene: 12. The CDR3 covers 17 residues. Use of 60 Vbeta and 13 Jbeta primers characterized the PCR. Using immunoSEQ multiplex PCR, the repertoire was profiled, and TCRdb retains in-frame clones only, with some absent. The sample includes about 140,000 clones, 84% of them seen just once. This clonotype was obtained from a boy aged 2 to 10 in good health and CMV-seronegative. What was sequenced was PBMCs. The V call is TRBV5-6, the J call TRBJ2-1, with 7 bases matching TRBD2. The CDR3 bases are TGTGCCAGCAGCTTGGTGGTTAGCGGGCTTATTAGCAATGAGCAGTTCTTC. Encoded protein: CASSLVVSGLISNEQFF.